Detailed here is one T cell receptor beta chain. Its antigen remains unidentified. The assay was immunoSEQ multiplex PCR, and TCRdb's table has in-frame clones only and misses some. This repertoire shows 75,000 to 85,000 clones, over 65% found once; its top ten account for approximately 27%. The data are from a study of T cell responses to AZD1222 COVID-19 vaccine. Study observations and caveats: Spike-specific TCR repertoires showed rising breadth and depth after two AZD1222 doses.

The specimen was peripheral blood, collected 28 days after the second dose of the MenACWY control vaccine. This sequence was found in an adult who received the MenACWY meningococcal vaccine as a control.

The CDR3 spells CASSLVGLGRAINNEQFF. The DNA of the CDR3 is TGCGCCAGCAGCTTGGTGGGATTGGGCAGGGCAATTAACAATGAGCAGTTCTTC. The V and J genes are TRBV5-1 and TRBJ2-1; TRBD1 might be the D (5 bases). CDR1 is SGHRS and CDR2 is YFSETQ in the germline V gene. The CDR3 runs 18 residues. Trimming cost V 0 bases and J 5 bases, with 21 bases left between them.